The text below deals with one T cell receptor beta chain. Its antigen is still unknown. This sample was taken from a study of beta chain features in type 1 diabetes. Expressed TCRB transcripts were sequenced, since all the RNA that had been isolated was reverse transcribed. Sequencing was performed with immunoSEQ multiplex PCR; in TCRdb, only in-frame clones are kept and a portion is missing. The table has 300,000 to 350,000 clones, around 8% seen once; the top ten hold more than 0.4%. Regarding the study as a whole: In cDNA sequencing, cells with high TCR expression could be over-represented.

The CDR3 consists of 13 residues. From germline, CDR1 is MDHEN and CDR2 SYDVKM. The trim removed 7 bases at V and 4 bases at J, leaving 5 bases unmatched. Once sorted, every population was more than 98% pure. This chain connects TRBV28 to TRBJ2-3; TRBD2 matches at 7 bases. The specimen was central memory CD4+ T cells from blood. The clonotype comes from a young woman in good health. CDR3 in amino acids: CASKASGADTQYF. The CDR3 DNA follows: TGTGCCAGCAAGGCTAGCGGAGCAGATACGCAGTATTTT.